Listed here are 19 T cell receptor beta chains from one sample, sequenced in a study of control samples from healthy donors and cancer patients. Profiled with immunoSEQ multiplex PCR; TCRdb holds only in-frame clones, not every one. The sample contains 70,000 to 90,000 clones, 90% to 95% of which appear only once. The sample taken for sequencing was blood. The receptors shown here come from a woman between 18 and 29 years old in good health.

The V gene is TRBV27, the J gene TRBJ2-7, with TRBD2 identical over 8 bases. Germline V gene lookup returns CDR1 MNHEY and CDR2 SMNVEV (reference sequence). J gave up 5 bases and V 6 bases, and 3 bases lay outside the gene matches. The CDR3 sequence is 12 residues long. The chain's CDR3 is CASSGTRHEQYF. As DNA, the CDR3 is TGTGCCAGCAGCGGGACTAGACACGAGCAGTACTTC.

The V call is TRBV10-1, the J call TRBJ2-3; tentatively, D is TRBD1 (6 bases). Trimming took off 4 bases at V and 6 bases at J, with 17 bases between the two ends. Germline CDR1 and CDR2: WNHNN and SYGVQD (reference sequence). The length of the CDR3 is 15 residues. The CDR3 bases are TGCGCCAGCAGTGGAAAAAATACAGGGATGGATACGCAGTATTTT. Translating it yields CASSGKNTGMDTQYF.

The V gene is TRBV9, the J gene TRBJ2-2; TRBD2 matches at 12 bases. This CDR3 is 17 amino acids long. J was trimmed by 6 bases and V by 0 bases; bases with no gene match: 6. Germline lookup yields CDR1 SGDLS and CDR2 YYNGEE. In nucleotides, the CDR3 is TGTGCCAGCAGCGTAGCTCGCCTAGCGGGGGGGTCCGGGGAGCTGTTTTTT. Translation gives CASSVARLAGGSGELFF.

J is TRBJ2-1 and V is TRBV28; 8 positions agree with TRBD1. The CDR3 is made up of 14 amino acids. After removal of 7 bases from V and 12 bases from J, the junction contained 14 bases not matched to a gene. Looked up from germline, CDR1 is MDHEN and CDR2 is SYDVKM. The CDR3 DNA sequence: TGTGCCAGCAAGATCACCCCTGGACAGGGCGGGCAGTTCTTC. The encoded protein is CASKITPGQGGQFF.

The V call is TRBV5-1, the J call TRBJ2-5; TRBD2 might be the D (7 bases). The V end lost 6 bases, the J end lost 2 bases, and 17 bases lay between the germline ends. Germline V gives CDR1 SGHRS, CDR2 YFSETQ. This CDR3 is 15 amino acids long. CDR3 DNA: TGCGCCAGCACGCATTTGGGAGGGGGACAAGAGACCCAGTACTTC. It specifies CASTHLGGGQETQYF.

The chain couples TRBV24-1 to TRBJ2-1; D ambiguous. CDR3 length: 12 amino acids. Trimming took off 5 bases at V and 6 bases at J, with 7 bases between the two ends. Germline-derived CDR1 and CDR2 are KGHDR and SFDVKD. The CDR3 DNA follows: TGTGCCACCAGTGCAAAGGGCAATGAGCAGTTCTTC. Its protein is CATSAKGNEQFF.

This clone was observed once. This chain uses TRBV7-8 with TRBJ1-2; 10 nucleotides match TRBD1. The germline CDR1 and CDR2 sequences are SGHVS and FQNEAQ. This CDR3 spans 16 amino acids. V lost 5 bases, J lost 6 bases, and 12 bases stayed unmatched. CDR3 DNA: TGTGCCAGCAGCATGAGACCGGGACAGGGGTTGGATGGCTACACCTTC. Amino acid sequence: CASSMRPGQGLDGYTF.

V usage is TRBV5-4 and J usage is TRBJ2-3; 11 bases agree with TRBD2. The CDR3 is 17 residues long. J was trimmed by 2 bases and V by 4 bases; bases with no gene match: 9. Germline loops: CDR1 SGHNT, CDR2 YYREEE (reference sequence). The CDR3 here is CASSPLAGGPHTDTQYF. The CDR3 bases are TGTGCCAGCAGCCCCTTAGCGGGGGGGCCCCACACAGATACGCAGTATTTT.

J is TRBJ1-6 and V is TRBV27; no clear D. This CDR3 region has 14 residues. Germline CDR1 reads MNHEY; CDR2 reads SMNVEV (reference sequence). The V end was cut by 5 bases, the J end by 8 bases, with 13 bases between. The CDR3 reads CASSPQVGYSPLHF. CDR3 coding DNA: TGTGCCAGCAGTCCTCAGGTCGGGTATTCACCCCTCCACTTT.

The chain couples TRBV29-1 to TRBJ2-3; D might be TRBD1 (6 bases). The V gene's germline CDR1 is SQVTM and CDR2 ANQGSEA. The V end was cut by 7 bases, the J end by 0 bases, with 14 bases between. The CDR3 spans 14 residues. CDR3 sequence (DNA): TGCAGCGGGGAGACGGACAGCAGCACAGATACGCAGTATTTT. As protein: CSGETDSSTDTQYF.

The chain joins TRBV5-4 to TRBJ1-1; D ambiguous. This CDR3 is 12 amino acids long. Per germline, CDR1 SGHNT and CDR2 YYREEE (reference sequence). The V end was cut by 1 base, the J end by 8 bases, with 9 bases between. CDR3 amino acids: CASSLLTNEAFF. The CDR3 DNA is TGTGCCAGCAGCTTGTTAACCAACGAAGCTTTCTTT.

The chain is built from TRBV5-4 and TRBJ2-3, with a tentative D call TRBD1 (5 bases). Germline V gene data show CDR1 as SGHNT and CDR2 as YYREEE (reference sequence). The ends were cut back, 2 bases at V and 2 bases at J, with 12 bases in the middle. The CDR3 loop spans 15 amino acids. The CDR3 nucleotides read TGTGCCAGCAGCTTCGGAGACAGCATCACAGATACGCAGTATTTT. This codes for CASSFGDSITDTQYF.

This clone showed up just a few times. The CDR3 sequence: CASSLEMALGSPLHF. The CDR3 DNA is TGTGCCAGCAGCTTAGAAATGGCTTTAGGATCACCCCTCCACTTT. J is TRBJ1-6 and V is TRBV7-8; D call uncertain. Trimming pared 1 base from V and 10 bases from J, leaving 14 bases between. The CDR3 contains 15 residues. Germline V lookup: CDR1 SGHVS, CDR2 FQNEAQ.

V and J are TRBV27 and TRBJ2-4; D remains unclear. Trimming stripped 4 bases from V and 0 bases from J, with 10 bases between. From germline, CDR1 is MNHEY and CDR2 SMNVEV (reference sequence). The length of the CDR3 is 15 residues. CDR3 DNA: TGTGCCAGCAGTTATAGCCGTGTAGCCAAAAACATTCAGTACTTC. It specifies CASSYSRVAKNIQYF.

The chain links TRBV5-1 to TRBJ1-3; D not certain. The CDR3 extends over 16 amino acids. The V end was cut by 0 bases, the J end by 0 bases, with 10 bases between. CDR1 is SGHRS and CDR2 is YFSETQ in the germline V gene. CDR3 sequence (DNA): TGCGCCAGCAGCTTGGTAGGGCACCTCTCTGGAAACACCATATATTTT. It yields the protein CASSLVGHLSGNTIYF.

By its share, this clone is medium-sized (0.01 to 0.1%). V usage is TRBV6-4 and J usage is TRBJ2-3, with 10 bases aligning to TRBD2. V lost 4 bases and J lost 3; bases outside the gene matches: 4. Germline V gives CDR1 MRHNA, CDR2 SNTAGT. This CDR3 has 15 amino acids. The CDR3 reads CASSVGTSETDTQYF. The CDR3, as DNA: TGTGCCAGCAGTGTGGGGACTAGCGAAACAGATACGCAGTATTTT.

The chain has TRBV4-3 and TRBJ2-7, with D possibly TRBD1 on 6 matching bases. The CDR3 is 15 residues long. The germline V gene encodes CDR1 LGHNA and CDR2 YSLEER. V dropped 1 base and J dropped 3 bases, with 13 bases sitting between them. As DNA, the CDR3 is TGCGCCAGCAGCCAAGGGGCAGGGGAATACTACGAGCAGTACTTC. Protein: CASSQGAGEYYEQYF.

The chain is built from TRBV5-1 and TRBJ2-1, with D perhaps matching TRBD1 (6 bases). CDR1 is SGHRS and CDR2 is YFSETQ in the germline V gene. This CDR3 comprises 15 residues. V was pared by 2 bases and J by 4 bases, with 13 bases between. CDR3 region: CASSFTGTQYNEQFF. In nucleotides, the CDR3 is TGCGCCAGCAGCTTTACAGGGACGCAATACAATGAGCAGTTCTTC.

V usage is TRBV7-2 and J usage is TRBJ1-2; TRBD1 aligns across 7 bases. This CDR3 contains 13 residues. Trimming removed 3 bases from V and 3 bases from J; junction bases left unmatched: 1. Germline CDR1 SGHTA, CDR2 FQGNSA. In DNA, the CDR3 is TGTGCCAGCAGCTTCGGACAGGACTATGGCTACACCTTC. Translated, it gives CASSFGQDYGYTF.